Listed below are T cell receptor beta chains from one sample, sequenced in a study of blood T cell repertoires in COVID-19. TCRdb keeps only in-frame clones here, not all; method: immunoSEQ multiplex PCR. The repertoire includes around 64,000 clones, 91% of them detected once, and 8.6% sits in the top ten. The sequencing input was peripheral blood. The receptors were gathered from a human donor in a cohort sampled during active COVID-19. The CDR3 runs from the conserved cysteine through the conserved F or W. Fields, in order: clone size, D gene, V gene, J gene, CDR3 protein, CDR3 DNA. A D gene is named only where the DNA matches it firmly. Clone size appears in some rows only: once, few, many, or a class for an expanded clone.

abundance: NA
d_gene: TRBD1
v_gene: TRBV5-6
j_gene: TRBJ2-1
CDR3aa: CASIRQGDYNEQFF
CDR3nt: TGTGCCAGCATCCGACAGGGGGACTACAATGAGCAGTTCTTC

abundance: NA
d_gene: TRBD1
v_gene: TRBV11-2
j_gene: TRBJ1-3
CDR3aa: CASRSTGTGDSGNTIYF
CDR3nt: TGTGCCAGCAGATCTACCGGGACAGGTGACTCTGGAAACACCATATATTTT

abundance: NA
d_gene: NA
v_gene: TRBV19
j_gene: TRBJ1-2
CDR3aa: CASSWGGYGYTF
CDR3nt: TGTGCCAGTTCCTGGGGAGGCTATGGCTACACCTTC

abundance: NA
d_gene: NA
v_gene: TRBV6-1
j_gene: TRBJ1-1
CDR3aa: CASSERKGTEAFF
CDR3nt: TGTGCCAGCAGTGAAAGGAAGGGGACTGAAGCTTTCTTT

abundance: NA
d_gene: TRBD1
v_gene: TRBV7-2
j_gene: TRBJ2-2
CDR3aa: CASSPRQGPNTGELFF
CDR3nt: TGTGCCAGCAGCCCGAGACAGGGCCCGAACACCGGGGAGCTGTTTTTT

abundance: NA
d_gene: NA
v_gene: TRBV7-9
j_gene: TRBJ2-3
CDR3aa: CATGQPDTQYF
CDR3nt: TGTGCCACCGGACAGCCAGATACGCAGTATTTT

abundance: once
d_gene: NA
v_gene: TRBV19
j_gene: TRBJ1-6
CDR3aa: CASSSRVVTVDNSPLHF
CDR3nt: TGTGCCAGTAGTTCCCGGGTTGTGACAGTTGATAATTCACCCCTCCACTTT

abundance: NA
d_gene: NA
v_gene: TRBV5-1
j_gene: TRBJ1-2
CDR3aa: CASSFVGAGGYTF
CDR3nt: TGCGCCAGCAGCTTTGTGGGGGCTGGCGGCTACACCTTC

abundance: once
d_gene: NA
v_gene: TRBV15
j_gene: TRBJ2-3
CDR3aa: CATSRDAIDSTDTQYF
CDR3nt: TGTGCCACCAGCAGAGACGCGATTGACTCCACAGATACGCAGTATTTT

abundance: NA
d_gene: NA
v_gene: TRBV18
j_gene: TRBJ2-3
CDR3aa: CASSPGLGSDRTDTQYF
CDR3nt: TGTGCCAGCTCACCGGGGTTGGGTAGCGACCGCACAGATACGCAGTATTTT

abundance: NA
d_gene: TRBD1
v_gene: TRBV4-1
j_gene: TRBJ1-3
CDR3aa: CASSQDRDRGLGNTIYF
CDR3nt: TGCGCCAGCAGCCAAGATCGGGACAGGGGGCTTGGAAACACCATATATTTT

abundance: NA
d_gene: NA
v_gene: TRBV11-2
j_gene: TRBJ2-2
CDR3aa: CASSPTNTGELFF
CDR3nt: TGTGCCAGCAGCCCTACTAACACCGGGGAGCTGTTTTTT

abundance: NA
d_gene: NA
v_gene: TRBV7-2
j_gene: TRBJ1-2
CDR3aa: CASNHGGGAYGYTF
CDR3nt: TGTGCCAGCAATCATGGAGGGGGGGCCTATGGCTACACCTTC

abundance: NA
d_gene: TRBD1
v_gene: TRBV24-1
j_gene: TRBJ2-2
CDR3aa: CATSDPGTGATGELFF
CDR3nt: TGTGCCACCAGTGACCCCGGGACAGGGGCCACCGGGGAGCTGTTTTTT

abundance: NA
d_gene: TRBD1
v_gene: TRBV7-9
j_gene: TRBJ1-3
CDR3aa: CASSLGLGQGPNTIYF
CDR3nt: TGTGCCAGCAGCTTAGGCCTCGGACAGGGACCGAACACCATATATTTT

abundance: NA
d_gene: NA
v_gene: TRBV3-1/TRBV3-2
j_gene: TRBJ1-4
CDR3aa: CASSLAAGLGGEKLFF
CDR3nt: TGTGCCAGCAGCCTGGCGGCAGGGCTTGGCGGTGAAAAACTGTTTTTT

abundance: NA
d_gene: NA
v_gene: TRBV5-1
j_gene: TRBJ1-4
CDR3aa: CASSLTNRVVEKLFF
CDR3nt: TGCGCCAGCAGCTTGACAAACAGGGTCGTCGAAAAACTGTTTTTT

abundance: once
d_gene: TRBD1
v_gene: TRBV7-2
j_gene: TRBJ2-1
CDR3aa: CASSFTGGAYNEQFF
CDR3nt: TGTGCCAGCAGCTTCACAGGGGGTGCCTACAATGAGCAGTTCTTC

abundance: NA
d_gene: NA
v_gene: TRBV2
j_gene: TRBJ2-5
CDR3aa: CASNSAGETQYF
CDR3nt: TGTGCCAGCAACTCCGCAGGAGAGACCCAGTACTTC

abundance: medium-sized
d_gene: TRBD1
v_gene: TRBV19
j_gene: TRBJ1-2
CDR3aa: CASARGPYGYTF
CDR3nt: TGTGCCAGCGCCAGGGGGCCCTATGGCTACACCTTC

abundance: NA
d_gene: NA
v_gene: TRBV6-5
j_gene: TRBJ1-2
CDR3aa: CASSLQGLSNGYTF
CDR3nt: TGTGCCAGCAGCTTACAGGGTCTCTCCAATGGCTACACCTTC

abundance: NA
d_gene: NA
v_gene: TRBV18
j_gene: TRBJ2-5
CDR3aa: CASSPSQETQYF
CDR3nt: TGTGCCAGCTCACCCTCCCAAGAGACCCAGTACTTC

abundance: NA
d_gene: NA
v_gene: TRBV2
j_gene: TRBJ2-1
CDR3aa: CASSTDSYNEQFF
CDR3nt: TGTGCCAGCTCGACAGACTCCTACAATGAGCAGTTCTTC

abundance: NA
d_gene: TRBD1
v_gene: TRBV18
j_gene: TRBJ2-7
CDR3aa: CASSPSLGQEFSYEQYF
CDR3nt: TGTGCCAGCTCACCTTCCCTCGGACAGGAGTTCTCCTACGAGCAGTACTTC

abundance: NA
d_gene: NA
v_gene: TRBV15
j_gene: TRBJ2-7
CDR3aa: CATSKEGFSYEQYF
CDR3nt: TGTGCCACCAGCAAGGAGGGGTTTTCCTACGAGCAGTACTTC

abundance: NA
d_gene: TRBD1
v_gene: TRBV5-6
j_gene: TRBJ1-4
CDR3aa: CASSVTGVTNEKLFF
CDR3nt: TGTGCCAGCAGCGTGACAGGGGTAACTAATGAAAAACTGTTTTTT

abundance: NA
d_gene: NA
v_gene: TRBV3-1/TRBV3-2
j_gene: TRBJ1-3
CDR3aa: CASSLRGNTIYF
CDR3nt: TGTGCCAGCAGCCTCCGGGGGAACACCATATATTTT

abundance: NA
d_gene: TRBD1
v_gene: TRBV27
j_gene: TRBJ2-2
CDR3aa: CASSFISGTGNTGELFF
CDR3nt: TGTGCCAGCAGTTTTATATCCGGGACAGGAAACACCGGGGAGCTGTTTTTT

abundance: NA
d_gene: NA
v_gene: TRBV4-3
j_gene: TRBJ2-1
CDR3aa: CASSQELQQRGSEQFF
CDR3nt: TGCGCCAGCAGCCAAGAACTTCAACAGCGTGGGAGTGAGCAGTTCTTC

abundance: NA
d_gene: NA
v_gene: TRBV5-1
j_gene: TRBJ2-3
CDR3aa: CASTEQSSTDTQYF
CDR3nt: TGCGCCAGCACCGAACAGTCTTCCACAGATACGCAGTATTTT

abundance: NA
d_gene: NA
v_gene: TRBV7-7
j_gene: TRBJ2-1
CDR3aa: CASSLGGGRYNEQFF
CDR3nt: TGTGCTAGCAGCTTAGGTGGAGGAAGGTACAATGAGCAGTTCTTC

abundance: NA
d_gene: NA
v_gene: TRBV19
j_gene: TRBJ2-7
CDR3aa: CASSIDPATEYEQYF
CDR3nt: TGTGCCAGTAGTATAGATCCAGCGACGGAATACGAGCAGTACTTC

abundance: NA
d_gene: NA
v_gene: TRBV9
j_gene: TRBJ2-3
CDR3aa: CASSYRLSSTDTQYF
CDR3nt: TGTGCCAGCAGCTACCGTCTCAGTAGCACAGATACGCAGTATTTT

abundance: NA
d_gene: TRBD2
v_gene: TRBV30
j_gene: TRBJ2-1
CDR3aa: CAWSAPRAGGDNEQFF
CDR3nt: TGTGCCTGGAGCGCCCCGCGGGCGGGGGGGGATAATGAGCAGTTCTTC

abundance: NA
d_gene: TRBD2
v_gene: TRBV4-1
j_gene: TRBJ2-5
CDR3aa: CASSQNSGGQETQYF
CDR3nt: TGCGCCAGCAGCCAAAATAGCGGGGGCCAAGAGACCCAGTACTTC

abundance: NA
d_gene: NA
v_gene: TRBV21-1
j_gene: TRBJ1-5
CDR3aa: CASSHLDRISNQPQHF
CDR3nt: TGTGCCAGCAGCCATCTGGACAGGATTAGCAATCAGCCCCAGCATTTT

abundance: NA
d_gene: NA
v_gene: TRBV7-2
j_gene: TRBJ2-3
CDR3aa: CASSFRRSTDTQYF
CDR3nt: TGTGCCAGCAGCTTCCGCAGAAGCACAGATACGCAGTATTTT

abundance: NA
d_gene: TRBD1
v_gene: TRBV5-4
j_gene: TRBJ2-2
CDR3aa: CASRDEGAHNGELFF
CDR3nt: TGTGCCAGCAGGGACGAGGGGGCGCATAACGGGGAGCTGTTTTTT

abundance: NA
d_gene: TRBD1
v_gene: TRBV24-1
j_gene: TRBJ2-5
CDR3aa: CATSVGTEERETQYF
CDR3nt: TGTGCCACCAGCGTAGGGACAGAAGAACGAGAGACCCAGTACTTC

abundance: NA
d_gene: TRBD2
v_gene: TRBV5-1
j_gene: TRBJ2-1
CDR3aa: CASSSAGGPFYEQFF
CDR3nt: TGCGCCAGCAGCTCAGCGGGAGGGCCGTTCTATGAGCAGTTCTTC

abundance: NA
d_gene: TRBD2
v_gene: TRBV9
j_gene: TRBJ2-5
CDR3aa: CASTTGLAGGETQYF
CDR3nt: TGTGCCAGCACCACGGGACTAGCGGGGGGGGAGACCCAGTACTTC

abundance: NA
d_gene: TRBD1
v_gene: TRBV6-2/TRBV6-3
j_gene: TRBJ1-2
CDR3aa: CASSPDRDTRSYTF
CDR3nt: TGTGCCAGCAGTCCCGACAGGGACACTAGGAGCTACACCTTC

abundance: NA
d_gene: TRBD2
v_gene: TRBV7-3
j_gene: TRBJ2-3
CDR3aa: CASSSGLAGTSADTQYF
CDR3nt: TGTGCCAGCAGCTCAGGACTAGCGGGAACATCAGCAGATACGCAGTATTTT

abundance: NA
d_gene: TRBD2
v_gene: TRBV11-2
j_gene: TRBJ2-5
CDR3aa: CASSFLISGAQETQYF
CDR3nt: TGTGCCAGCAGCTTCCTTATTAGCGGGGCACAAGAGACCCAGTACTTC

abundance: NA
d_gene: NA
v_gene: TRBV7-8
j_gene: TRBJ1-3
CDR3aa: CASSFPMAVTGNTIYF
CDR3nt: TGTGCCAGCAGCTTCCCAATGGCAGTGACTGGAAACACCATATATTTT

abundance: once
d_gene: NA
v_gene: TRBV3-1/TRBV3-2
j_gene: TRBJ2-2
CDR3aa: CASSPPGGPNTGELFF
CDR3nt: TGTGCCAGCAGCCCCCCCGGGGGGCCGAACACCGGGGAGCTGTTTTTT

abundance: few
d_gene: NA
v_gene: TRBV7-9
j_gene: TRBJ2-7
CDR3aa: CASSPPTGPRYEQYF
CDR3nt: TGTGCCAGCAGCCCACCGACAGGTCCCCGGTACGAGCAGTACTTC